This paragraph covers one T cell receptor beta chain sequence. The target antigen is unknown. The data originate from a study of vaccination and CD4 T cells after COVID-19. Noted treatment: approximately 9-day PBMC culture with coronavirus spike peptide pools or control peptides (ViraFEST assay). Harvesting of the unexposed donor's CD4+ T cells predated the COVID-19 pandemic (2011-2018). Cultures of PBMCs, more than 1.5 million per well, were set up with roughly 9.1 IU/ml IL-2 and roughly 10 ug/ml peptide pools. With the Oncomine TCR Beta short-read assay, DNA from cultured CD4+ T cells was sequenced. Cultured CD4+ T cells yielded the extracted genomic DNA. MiXCR, applied by TCRdb to the PCR reads, yields one record per CDR3 protein. Counted here are 9,000 to 13,000 distinct CDR3 sequences, about 32% occurring once; the ten biggest clones make up about an eighth. Germline CDR1 SGDLS, CDR2 YYNGEE. The CDR3 totals 15 residues. The V and J ends lost 3 bases and 2 bases, in that order; junction bases with no gene match: 5.

This clonotype originated in a human donor in good health. The sequencing sample was made of CD4+ T cells from blood, cultured in vitro. The chain combines TRBV9 with TRBJ2-1; 7 nucleotides align to TRBD2. The CDR3 sequence: CASSATGTTYNEQFF. CDR3 coding DNA: TGTGCCAGCAGCGCAACCGGGACTACCTACAATGAGCAGTTCTTC.